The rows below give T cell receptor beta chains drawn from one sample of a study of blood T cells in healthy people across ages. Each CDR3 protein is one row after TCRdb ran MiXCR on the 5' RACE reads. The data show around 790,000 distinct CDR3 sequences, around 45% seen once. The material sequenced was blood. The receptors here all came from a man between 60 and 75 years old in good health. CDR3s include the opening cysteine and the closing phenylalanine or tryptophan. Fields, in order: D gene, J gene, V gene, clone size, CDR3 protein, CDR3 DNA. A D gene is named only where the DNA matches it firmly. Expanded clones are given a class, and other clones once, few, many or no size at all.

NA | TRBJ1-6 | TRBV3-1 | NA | CASSQDRGIPLHF | TGTGCCAGCAGCCAAGATAGAGGGATCCCCCTCCACTTT
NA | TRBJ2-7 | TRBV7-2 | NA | CASSLVFGARPPSYEQYF | TGTGCCAGCAGCTTAGTCTTCGGGGCCAGGCCACCTTCCTACGAGCAGTACTTC
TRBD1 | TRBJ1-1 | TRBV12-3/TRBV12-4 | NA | CASSSRGFFEAFF | TGTGCCAGCAGCAGCAGGGGGTTTTTTGAAGCTTTCTTT
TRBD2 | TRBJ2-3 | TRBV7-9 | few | CASSHAGESTDTQYF | TGTGCCAGCAGCCACGCGGGGGAGAGCACAGATACGCAGTATTTT
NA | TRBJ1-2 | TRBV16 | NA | CASTRSANYGYTF | TGTGCCAGCACCCGATCAGCTAACTATGGCTACACCTTC
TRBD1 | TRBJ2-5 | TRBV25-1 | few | CASSESIQGGQETQYF | TGTGCCAGCAGTGAATCGATACAGGGGGGCCAAGAGACCCAGTACTTT
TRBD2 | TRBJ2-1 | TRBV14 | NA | CASSQDLGGGPSYNEQFF | TGTGCCAGCAGCCAAGATCTAGGCGGGGGACCCTCCTACAATGAGCAGTTCTTC
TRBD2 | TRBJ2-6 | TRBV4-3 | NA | CASSQRGTGTSGTPSGANVLTF | TGCGCCAGCAGCCAGAGAGGGACAGGGACTAGCGGGACCCCTTCTGGGGCCAACGTCCTGACTTTC
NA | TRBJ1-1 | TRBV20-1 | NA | CSAREAGPNTEAFF | TGCAGTGCTAGAGAGGCAGGGCCGAACACTGAAGCTTTCTTT
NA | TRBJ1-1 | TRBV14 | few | CASSQDLGGRAFF | TGTGCCAGCAGCCAAGATCTGGGGGGTCGAGCTTTCTTT
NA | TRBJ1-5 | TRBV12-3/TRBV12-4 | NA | CTSSLDLLRAQHF | TGTACCAGCAGTTTAGATCTTCTACGGGCCCAGCATTTT
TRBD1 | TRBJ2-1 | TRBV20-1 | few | CSARVRDSNFHNEQFF | TGCAGTGCTAGAGTCAGGGACAGTAATTTCCACAATGAGCAGTTCTTC
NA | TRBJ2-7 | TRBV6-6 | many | CASSQEYQTYEQYF | TGTGCCAGCAGCCAGGAGTACCAGACCTACGAGCAGTACTTC
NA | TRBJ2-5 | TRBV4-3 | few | CASSQGTRGGQETQYF | TGCGCCAGCAGCCAGGGGACCAGGGGAGGTCAAGAGACCCAGTACTTC
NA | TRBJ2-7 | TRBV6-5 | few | CASSYFAMRPYEQYF | TGTGCCAGCAGTTACTTCGCAATGCGCCCCTACGAGCAGTACTTC
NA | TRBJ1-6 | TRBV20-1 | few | CSAVEQGGEGSPLHF | TGCAGTGCAGTAGAACAGGGCGGGGAGGGCTCACCCCTCCACTTT
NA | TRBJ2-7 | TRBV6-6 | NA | CATQGGYEQYF | TGTGCCACCCAGGGCGGGTACGAGCAGTACTTC
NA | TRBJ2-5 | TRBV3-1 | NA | CASKVGVRGKETQYF | TGTGCCAGCAAGGTGGGGGTTCGGGGTAAAGAGACCCAGTACTTC
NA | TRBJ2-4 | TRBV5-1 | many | CASSLEGGAWKNIQYF | TGCGCCAGCAGCTTGGAGGGGGGCGCTTGGAAAAACATTCAGTACTTC
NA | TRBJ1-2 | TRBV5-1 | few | CASSPGSIANDYGYTF | TGCGCCAGCAGCCCGGGGTCGATCGCAAATGACTATGGCTACACCTTC